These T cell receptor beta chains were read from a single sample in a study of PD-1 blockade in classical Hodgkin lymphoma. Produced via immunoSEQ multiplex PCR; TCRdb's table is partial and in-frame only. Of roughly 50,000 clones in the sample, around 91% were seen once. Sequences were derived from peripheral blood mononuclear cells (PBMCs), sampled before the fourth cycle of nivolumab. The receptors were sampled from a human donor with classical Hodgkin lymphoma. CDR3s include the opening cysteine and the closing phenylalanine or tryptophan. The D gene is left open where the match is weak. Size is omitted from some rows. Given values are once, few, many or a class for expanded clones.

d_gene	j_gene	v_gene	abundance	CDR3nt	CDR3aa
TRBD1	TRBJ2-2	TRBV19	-	TGTGCCAGTATGGGACAGGGGAACACCGGGGAGCTGTTTTTT	CASMGQGNTGELFF
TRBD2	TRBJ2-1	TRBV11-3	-	TGTGCCAGCAGCCCCAGTAGGACTAGCGGTATGTACAATGAGCAGTTCTTC	CASSPSRTSGMYNEQFF
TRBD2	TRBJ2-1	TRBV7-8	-	TGTGCCAGCAGCTCAACTAGCGGGAAATACAATGAGCAGTTCTTC	CASSSTSGKYNEQFF
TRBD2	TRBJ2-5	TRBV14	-	TGTGCCAGCAGCCAAAGGGCGGGAGCTGAGACCCAGTACTTC	CASSQRAGAETQYF
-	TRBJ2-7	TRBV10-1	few	TGCGCCAGCAGTGAAGTCTGGGCCGGGGAGCAGTACTTC	CASSEVWAGEQYF
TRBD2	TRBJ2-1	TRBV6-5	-	TGTGCCAGCAGCCGCGGACTAGCGGGGTACAATGAGCAGTTCTTC	CASSRGLAGYNEQFF
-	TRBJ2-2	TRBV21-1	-	TGTGCCAGCAGCTTAACAGACAGGGTGGGCACCGGGGAGCTGTTTTTT	CASSLTDRVGTGELFF
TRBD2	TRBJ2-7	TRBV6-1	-	TGTGCCAGCACTGTTAGCGGGGCGTACGAGCAGTACTTC	CASTVSGAYEQYF
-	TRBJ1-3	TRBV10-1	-	TGCGCCAAAAGAGGATGGACAAACTCTGGAAACACCATATATTTT	CAKRGWTNSGNTIYF
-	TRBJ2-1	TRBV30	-	TGTGCCTGGCTAACCTCGTGGGAGCAGTTCTTC	CAWLTSWEQFF
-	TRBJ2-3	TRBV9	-	TGTGCCAGCAGCGTAGGGGGCGTGGGCACAGATACGCAGTATTTT	CASSVGGVGTDTQYF
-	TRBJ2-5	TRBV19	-	TGTGCCAGTACTAACTCCCGCGAGACCCAGTACTTC	CASTNSRETQYF
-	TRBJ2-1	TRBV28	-	TGTGCCAGCAGAGCTCAGGAGTTCACCTACAATGAGCAGTTCTTC	CASRAQEFTYNEQFF
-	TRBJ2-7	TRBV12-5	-	TGTGCTAGTGGTTTGGAGGGACAGCAGTACTTC	CASGLEGQQYF
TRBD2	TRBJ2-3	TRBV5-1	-	TGCGCCTGCCGGGCTAGCGGCCTCACAGATACGCAGTATTTT	CACRASGLTDTQYF
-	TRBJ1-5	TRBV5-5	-	TGTGCCAGCAGCTTGGAATTCCGGACAACCTATAGCAATCAGCCCCAGCATTTT	CASSLEFRTTYSNQPQHF
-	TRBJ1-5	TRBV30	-	TGTGCCTGGAGTGAGTCGGGTACGCCCCAGCATTTT	CAWSESGTPQHF
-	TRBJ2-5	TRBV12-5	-	TGTGCTAGTGGTTTGGTCGGGGTTGAGACCCAGTACTTC	CASGLVGVETQYF
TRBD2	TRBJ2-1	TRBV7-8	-	TGTGCCAGCAGCCCAGTCGTGCAGCGGGAAAACAATGAGCAGTTCTTC	CASSPVVQRENNEQFF
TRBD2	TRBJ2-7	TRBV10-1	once	TGCGCCAGCAGTGACCCCCCGACTAGCGGGAGCTACGAGCAGTACTTC	CASSDPPTSGSYEQYF
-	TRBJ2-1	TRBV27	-	TGTGCCAGCAGCAACACAGGCTCCTACAATGAGCAGTTCTTC	CASSNTGSYNEQFF
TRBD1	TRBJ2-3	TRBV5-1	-	TGCGCCAGCAGCTCCCTCCGACAGGGCCGGACAGATACGCAGTATTTT	CASSSLRQGRTDTQYF
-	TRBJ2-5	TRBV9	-	TGTGCCAGCAGCGTAGTAGCCCTTGGGACCCAGTACTTC	CASSVVALGTQYF
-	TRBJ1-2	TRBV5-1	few	TGCGCCAGCAGCCAGGACACCGCTAACTATGGCTACACCTTC	CASSQDTANYGYTF
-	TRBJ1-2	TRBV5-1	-	TGCGCCAGCAGCTTGGCCGCGGACTATGGCTACACCTTC	CASSLAADYGYTF
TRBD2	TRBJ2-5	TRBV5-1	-	TGCGCCAGCAGCCTTGGACTAGCGGGGAGGGGGTATCAAGAGACCCAGTACTTC	CASSLGLAGRGYQETQYF
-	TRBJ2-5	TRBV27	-	TGTGCCAGCAGCGAGTCAATAACCAAGGCTGGGACCCAGTACTTC	CASSESITKAGTQYF
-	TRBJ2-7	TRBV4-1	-	TGCGCCAGCAGCCAAGGACAGGCGACAAGCTCCTACGAGCAGTACTTC	CASSQGQATSSYEQYF
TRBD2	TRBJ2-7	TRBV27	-	TGTGCCAGCAGTTTAGCTTCGAGGACTAGCGGACACGAGCAGTACTTC	CASSLASRTSGHEQYF
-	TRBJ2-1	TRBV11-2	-	TGTGCCAGCAGCTTAGTTCACCAGCGGGAGCAGTTCTTC	CASSLVHQREQFF
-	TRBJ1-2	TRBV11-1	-	TGTGCCAGCAGCTTAGGTAACAGCGGGATCTATGGCTACACCTTC	CASSLGNSGIYGYTF
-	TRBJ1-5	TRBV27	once	TGTGCCAGCAGTATCCCTCCCGGGCCCCAGCATTTT	CASSIPPGPQHF
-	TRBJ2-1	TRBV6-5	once	TGTGCCAGCAGTTACTCCGACTACAATGAGCAGTTCTTC	CASSYSDYNEQFF
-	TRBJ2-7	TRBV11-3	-	TGTGCCAGCAGCCGCCCGGGGGGCTCCTACTACGAGCAGTACTTC	CASSRPGGSYYEQYF
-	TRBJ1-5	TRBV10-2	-	TGCGCCAGCAGTAACCAGGGGTTTGAGCCCCAGCATTTT	CASSNQGFEPQHF
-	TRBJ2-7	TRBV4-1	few	TGCGCCAGCAGCCAAGATCCGGCAATCCTCTACGAGCAGTACTTC	CASSQDPAILYEQYF
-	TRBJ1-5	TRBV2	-	TGTGCCAGCAGCACGAGGGACTGCAACAATCAGCCCCAGCATTTT	CASSTRDCNNQPQHF
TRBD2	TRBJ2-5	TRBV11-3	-	TGTGCCAGCAGCGCACTGACCGGGACTAAAGCCGACCAGTACTTC	CASSALTGTKADQYF
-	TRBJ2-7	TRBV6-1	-	TGTGCCAGCAGTGAAGGGGGATTCTTCGCCTACGAGCAGTACTTC	CASSEGGFFAYEQYF
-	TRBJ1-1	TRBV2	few	TGTGCCAGCAGTGAAGCAGGGGACCCGAACACTGAAGCTTTCTTT	CASSEAGDPNTEAFF
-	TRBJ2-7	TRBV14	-	TGTGCCAGCACCCAAGGGCGAGAGCAGTACTTC	CASTQGREQYF
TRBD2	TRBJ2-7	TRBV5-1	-	TGCGCCAGCTCGAGAGCAGGGACTAACGCCTACGAGCAGTACTTC	CASSRAGTNAYEQYF
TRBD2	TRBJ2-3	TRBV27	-	TGTGCCAGCAGATATCTAGCGGGAATCACAGATACGCAGTATTTT	CASRYLAGITDTQYF
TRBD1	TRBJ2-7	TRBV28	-	TGTGCCAGCAGCCTGACCGGGACAGGGCTAAACGAGCAGTACTTC	CASSLTGTGLNEQYF
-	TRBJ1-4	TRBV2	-	TGTGCCAGCAGTGAAGTCGGGGCCCTTAATGAAAAACTGTTTTTT	CASSEVGALNEKLFF
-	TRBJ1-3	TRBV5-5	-	TGTGCCAGCAGCTTGGTCGGAAACACCATATATTTT	CASSLVGNTIYF
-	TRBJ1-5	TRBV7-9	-	TGTGCCAGCAGCTGGGATTCCACCAATCAGCCCCAGCATTTT	CASSWDSTNQPQHF
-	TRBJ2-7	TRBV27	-	TGTGCCAGCAGTTTGACCTACGAGCAGTACTTC	CASSLTYEQYF
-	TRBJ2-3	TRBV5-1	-	TGCGCCAGCAGCCCCGGGCAGGATAGCACAGATACGCAGTATTTT	CASSPGQDSTDTQYF
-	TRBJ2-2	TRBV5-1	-	TGCGCCAGCAGCACACAGACTTGGAACACCGGGGAGCTGTTTTTT	CASSTQTWNTGELFF
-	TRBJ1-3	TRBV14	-	TGTGCCAGCAGCCAGGCCTCTGGAAACACCATATATTTT	CASSQASGNTIYF
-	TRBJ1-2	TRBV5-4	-	TGTGCCAGCAGCTTGTATAGGTACGGCTATGGCTACACCTTC	CASSLYRYGYGYTF
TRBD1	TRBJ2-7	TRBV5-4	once	TGTGCCAGCAGCCGGCGGGACAGGGGACCCTACGAGCAGTACTTC	CASSRRDRGPYEQYF
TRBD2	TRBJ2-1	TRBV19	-	TGTGCCAGTAGCTACCAGGGACTAGCGGGAGGACACAATGAGCAGTTCTTC	CASSYQGLAGGHNEQFF
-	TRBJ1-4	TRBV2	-	TGTGCCAGCAGTGATCCCGGGGAACCTAATGAAAAACTGTTTTTT	CASSDPGEPNEKLFF